This T cell receptor (beta chain) emerged from a study of blood T cell repertoires in COVID-19. The CDR3 has 11 residues. V lost 7 bases to trimming and J lost 8 bases; unmatched junction nucleotides: 5. Looked up from germline, CDR1 is SGHRS and CDR2 is YFSETQ. In the original processing: Quantification of nucleated cells was approximated via reference gene primer amplification. Method: immunoSEQ multiplex PCR; TCRdb's copy keeps in-frame clones and lacks some. The V and J calls and clone size were taken over from that table, and D and trimming were inferred from the DNA. The sample yields roughly 160,000 clones, around 80% seen once.

Sequenced input: PBMCs or T cells enriched from blood (not recorded which). The chain employs TRBV5-1 and TRBJ1-2, with 7 nucleotides matching TRBD1. The TCR comes from a man in his forties or fifties who had recovered from COVID-19. The CDR3 bases are TGCGCCAGCGAGGGGGCGGGAGGCTACACCTTC. It codes for CASEGAGGYTF.